The clone carrying this T cell receptor beta chain has just one count. This record belongs to a study of blood T cell repertoires in COVID-19. Study-level background: The study drew acute and convalescent COVID-19 samples from the United States, Italy and Spain. T cells, B-cell-depleted T cells, or PBMCs supplied cDNA or gDNA.

Generated by immunoSEQ multiplex PCR, the TCRdb table keeps only in-frame clones and is missing some. This sample has more than 70,000 clones, with about nine tenths found just once. This clonotype was obtained from a woman in her forties or fifties with active or convalescent COVID-19. The specimen was peripheral blood.

CDR3 sequence reads: CASSQDPQTFNYGYTF. The CDR3 DNA reads TGCGCCAGCAGCCAAGATCCCCAGACATTCAACTATGGCTACACCTTC. J is TRBJ1-2 and V is TRBV4-3; D ambiguous. Germline V lookup: CDR1 LGHNA, CDR2 YSLEER. The CDR3 is 16 amino acids. Trimming stripped 0 bases from V and 2 bases from J, with 13 bases between.